This entry concerns a single T cell receptor (beta chain). Its cognate antigen is unknown. A read error may explain this, as a much larger clone is one base away. The source of the sample is a study of CD8+CD57+ T cells in acquired aplastic anemia. Overall study: Healthy donors had, on average, about 9.9 million reads for their CD4+ cells. Study-level results: Found in both controls and patients were almost 30 CD8+ CDR3 sequences.

This CDR3 is built from 11 residues. The germline V and J ends were trimmed by 7 bases and 6 bases, with 9 bases remaining between them. Looked up from germline, CDR1 is MNHEY and CDR2 is SVGEGT. Genomic DNA was employed as the template in profiling TCR beta VDJ and CDR3. From the reads, TCRdb called clonotypes with MiXCR, one entry per CDR3 protein. The sample consists of about 190,000 distinct CDR3 sequences, approximately 49% of them appearing once. The sample consisted of sorted CD4+, CD8+, or CD8+CD57+ T cells (not recorded which) from PBMCs. V and J are TRBV6-2 or TRBV6-3 and TRBJ1-1; D is ambiguous. This sequence was found in a human donor in good health, serving as a control. The CDR3 DNA reads TGTGCCAGCACCAAAGGCGCTGAAGCTTTCTTT. It is translated as CASTKGAEAFF.